This TCR beta chain stems from a study of CD8 T cells in Susac syndrome. The authors carried out high-throughput sequencing of TCR beta. They applied it to CD8+ and CD4+ T cells obtained from blood. The V segment lost 7 bases and the J segment 3 bases; nucleotides outside the gene matches: 8. Germline-derived CDR1 and CDR2 are MNHEY and SVGEGT. The CDR3 spans 14 residues. After extraction with the RNeasy kit, roughly 0.45 to 1 ug of the RNA was reverse transcribed using random hexamers. immunoSEQ multiplex PCR amplified TCR beta CDR3 across 54 Vbeta, 13 Jbeta. TCRdb itself ran the immunoSEQ multiplex PCR reads through MiXCR, one entry per CDR3 protein. The table records 80,000 to 90,000 distinct CDR3 sequences, about 95% of them present only once.

The gene calls are TRBV6-2 or TRBV6-3 and TRBJ2-7; 8 nucleotides match TRBD1. The sequence was collected from a human donor with Susac syndrome. The specimen was CD8+ T cells from PBMCs. CDR3 in amino acids: CASKETGGIYEQYF. The CDR3 nucleotides read TGTGCCAGCAAAGAAACAGGGGGGATCTACGAGCAGTACTTC.